Given below is one T cell receptor beta chain in context. The target antigen is unknown. The data originate from a study of cytomegalovirus exposure and HLA in healthy donors. Overall study context: Early release data held 75 million to 100 million unique TCRs from HLA-typed donors. Study-level results: Data from an earlier analysis indicated that most TCR beta V segments were productive either about 87% or about 30% of the time.

Vbeta (60) and Jbeta (13) primers were used in the PCR. Assay used: immunoSEQ multiplex PCR; TCRdb lists only in-frame clones, some missing. Of around 170,000 clones in the sample, 75% to 90% were seen once. Germline assignment: CDR1 MGHDK and CDR2 SYGVNS. With 1 base removed from V and 5 bases from J, the gap between germline ends came to 11 bases. The CDR3 covers 14 residues. The chain has TRBV25-1 and TRBJ1-1; the D gene is possibly TRBD1 (6 bases). The sequence derives from a man aged 35 to 55 in good health and CMV-seropositive. Sequencing was done on a sample of PBMCs. CDR3 coding DNA: TGTGCCAGCAGTGAATCAGGCAGGGGTACTGAAGCTTTCTTT. This encodes CASSESGRGTEAFF.